The rows below give T cell receptor beta chains drawn from one sample of a study of blood T cell repertoires in COVID-19. Here immunoSEQ multiplex PCR was the method, and the copy in TCRdb shows in-frame clones only, minus some. The sample carries roughly 250,000 clones, roughly 87% recorded once. Material: PBMCs or T cells enriched from blood (not recorded which). The source of these receptors is a woman aged 25 to 39 with acute COVID-19. Both conserved end residues are part of each CDR3. D genes are given only for firm matches. Only some rows state a clone size, as once, few, many or a class for expanded clones.

J: TRBJ1-1; size: once; D: TRBD1; V: TRBV5-1; CDR3: CASGMGQGGMNTEAFF; DNA: TGCGCCAGCGGAATGGGACAGGGGGGAATGAACACTGAAGCTTTCTTT
J: TRBJ1-4; size: -; D: TRBD1; V: TRBV7-2; CDR3: CASSLEGQGAAANEKLFF; DNA: TGTGCCAGCAGCTTAGAGGGACAGGGGGCCGCAGCTAATGAAAAACTGTTTTTT
J: TRBJ2-5; size: -; D: -; V: TRBV4-1; CDR3: CASSQETRQETQYF; DNA: TGCGCCAGCAGCCAAGAGACTCGACAAGAGACCCAGTACTTC
J: TRBJ1-6; size: -; D: -; V: TRBV5-5; CDR3: CASSLGGAYNSPLHF; DNA: TGTGCCAGCAGCTTGGGAGGCGCCTATAATTCACCCCTCCACTTT
J: TRBJ2-5; size: -; D: -; V: TRBV12-3/TRBV12-4; CDR3: CASSLGRVETQYF; DNA: TGTGCCAGCAGTTTGGGTCGGGTGGAGACCCAGTACTTC
J: TRBJ1-1; size: -; D: TRBD1; V: TRBV11-3; CDR3: CASSLDGDSEAFF; DNA: TGTGCCAGCAGCTTAGATGGGGACAGTGAAGCTTTCTTT
J: TRBJ1-2; size: -; D: -; V: TRBV30; CDR3: CAWSVRRTANYGYTF; DNA: TGTGCCTGGAGTGTACGTCGGACAGCTAACTATGGCTACACCTTC
J: TRBJ1-3; size: -; D: -; V: TRBV3-1/TRBV3-2; CDR3: CASSQDGGRGNTIYF; DNA: TGTGCCAGCAGCCAAGACGGGGGGCGTGGAAACACCATATATTTT
J: TRBJ2-3; size: -; D: -; V: TRBV18; CDR3: CASSPVVAASTDTQYF; DNA: TGTGCCAGCTCACCAGTGGTAGCGGCTAGCACAGATACGCAGTATTTT
J: TRBJ2-7; size: -; D: -; V: TRBV6-5; CDR3: CASSRDPPYEQYF; DNA: TGTGCCAGCAGCAGGGATCCACCCTACGAGCAGTACTTC
J: TRBJ1-6; size: -; D: -; V: TRBV5-1; CDR3: CASSFSGDDSPLHF; DNA: TGCGCCAGCAGCTTTTCAGGGGACGACTCACCCCTCCACTTT
J: TRBJ1-1; size: few; D: -; V: TRBV18; CDR3: CASSPLEDTEAFF; DNA: TGTGCCAGCTCACCATTAGAGGACACTGAAGCTTTCTTT
J: TRBJ2-3; size: -; D: TRBD2; V: TRBV10-1; CDR3: CASSESSGGKDTQYF; DNA: TGCGCCAGCAGTGAAAGTAGCGGGGGCAAAGATACGCAGTATTTT
J: TRBJ2-3; size: -; D: -; V: TRBV14; CDR3: CASSHVPGGEVSTDTQYF; DNA: TGTGCCAGCAGCCACGTGCCTGGGGGCGAAGTGTCTACAGATACGCAGTATTTT
J: TRBJ2-7; size: -; D: TRBD1; V: TRBV11-3; CDR3: CASSPTDRAYEQYF; DNA: TGTGCCAGCAGCCCTACAGACAGGGCCTACGAGCAGTACTTC
J: TRBJ2-1; size: -; D: -; V: TRBV12-3/TRBV12-4; CDR3: CASSPAGAQFF; DNA: TGTGCCAGCAGCCCCGCGGGGGCGCAGTTCTTC
J: TRBJ1-1; size: -; D: -; V: TRBV6-5; CDR3: CASSFHPRTEAFF; DNA: TGTGCCAGCAGTTTCCACCCCAGGACTGAAGCTTTCTTT
J: TRBJ2-2; size: -; D: -; V: TRBV5-1; CDR3: CASSPQGIDTGELFF; DNA: TGCGCCAGCAGCCCCCAGGGGATCGACACCGGGGAGCTGTTTTTT
J: TRBJ1-5; size: -; D: -; V: TRBV5-5; CDR3: CASSLYPNQPQHF; DNA: TGTGCCAGCAGCTTGTATCCCAATCAGCCCCAGCATTTT
J: TRBJ1-2; size: -; D: -; V: TRBV12-5; CDR3: CASGTPRTRGRYGYTF; DNA: TGTGCTAGTGGGACCCCAAGGACTCGGGGTCGGTATGGCTACACCTTC
J: TRBJ1-1; size: few; D: TRBD1; V: TRBV6-6; CDR3: CASRDDRDTEAFF; DNA: TGTGCCAGCAGGGATGACAGGGACACTGAAGCTTTCTTT
J: TRBJ2-5; size: few; D: -; V: TRBV9; CDR3: CASSVGTGGGSGEFLETQYF; DNA: TGTGCCAGCAGCGTAGGCACGGGCGGGGGCAGTGGGGAATTTCTAGAGACCCAGTACTTC
J: TRBJ1-1; size: once; D: -; V: TRBV19; CDR3: CASSISGRTEAFF; DNA: TGTGCCAGTAGTATCTCGGGGAGGACTGAAGCTTTCTTT
J: TRBJ1-1; size: -; D: -; V: TRBV19; CDR3: CASSVRAPGRPEAFF; DNA: TGTGCCAGTAGTGTCCGAGCCCCAGGGCGGCCTGAAGCTTTCTTT
J: TRBJ1-2; size: -; D: TRBD1; V: TRBV6-5; CDR3: CASSYERPRGPGGYTF; DNA: TGTGCCAGCAGTTACGAGCGTCCTAGGGGGCCGGGAGGCTACACCTTC
J: TRBJ1-1; size: -; D: -; V: TRBV19; CDR3: CASTPNIGNTEAFF; DNA: TGTGCCAGTACCCCTAATATCGGGAACACTGAAGCTTTCTTT
J: TRBJ1-2; size: -; D: -; V: TRBV5-1; CDR3: CASSLGPESDGYTF; DNA: TGCGCCAGCAGCTTGGGTCCCGAGAGTGATGGCTACACCTTC
J: TRBJ2-7; size: once; D: -; V: TRBV3-1/TRBV3-2; CDR3: CASSQVLFYEQYF; DNA: TGTGCCAGCAGCCAAGTACTTTTTTACGAGCAGTACTTC
J: TRBJ1-1; size: -; D: TRBD1; V: TRBV4-1; CDR3: CASSQGQGRNEAFF; DNA: TGCGCCAGCAGCCAAGGACAGGGGCGAAATGAAGCTTTCTTT
J: TRBJ1-6; size: -; D: -; V: TRBV11-2; CDR3: CASSLGGNSPLHF; DNA: TGTGCCAGCAGCTTAGGAGGGAATTCACCCCTCCACTTT
J: TRBJ2-1; size: -; D: -; V: TRBV6-4; CDR3: CASSDSGLQGANEQFF; DNA: TGTGCCAGCAGTGACTCGGGGTTGCAGGGTGCAAATGAGCAGTTCTTC
J: TRBJ1-1; size: once; D: -; V: TRBV7-9; CDR3: CASSQMGANTEAFF; DNA: TGTGCCAGCAGCCAGATGGGGGCTAACACTGAAGCTTTCTTT
J: TRBJ1-1; size: -; D: -; V: TRBV4-1; CDR3: CASSQVLGVGTEAFF; DNA: TGCGCCAGCAGCCAAGTTTTAGGGGTAGGCACTGAAGCTTTCTTT
J: TRBJ2-5; size: -; D: -; V: TRBV10-2; CDR3: CASSEFEETQYF; DNA: TGCGCCAGCAGTGAGTTCGAAGAGACCCAGTACTTC
J: TRBJ1-2; size: -; D: TRBD1; V: TRBV27; CDR3: CASSSGTAYGYTF; DNA: TGTGCCAGCAGTTCTGGGACAGCCTATGGCTACACCTTC
J: TRBJ1-2; size: -; D: TRBD1; V: TRBV6-1; CDR3: CASSEFRTGGIDGYTF; DNA: TGTGCCAGCAGTGAATTCCGGACAGGGGGCATAGATGGCTACACCTTC
J: TRBJ1-4; size: -; D: -; V: TRBV24-1; CDR3: CATTGTNEKLFF; DNA: TGTGCCACCACGGGGACAAACGAAAAACTGTTTTTT
J: TRBJ1-6; size: -; D: -; V: TRBV21-1; CDR3: CASSKGTFNSPLHF; DNA: TGTGCCAGCAGCAAAGGGACATTCAATTCACCCCTCCACTTT
J: TRBJ1-2; size: once; D: -; V: TRBV19; CDR3: CASSIYSRAGYGYTF; DNA: TGTGCCAGTAGTATATATTCCAGGGCCGGCTATGGCTACACCTTC
J: TRBJ2-1; size: -; D: TRBD2; V: TRBV6-1; CDR3: CASSEPGGGYNEQFF; DNA: TGTGCCAGCAGTGAACCGGGGGGTGGTTACAATGAGCAGTTCTTC